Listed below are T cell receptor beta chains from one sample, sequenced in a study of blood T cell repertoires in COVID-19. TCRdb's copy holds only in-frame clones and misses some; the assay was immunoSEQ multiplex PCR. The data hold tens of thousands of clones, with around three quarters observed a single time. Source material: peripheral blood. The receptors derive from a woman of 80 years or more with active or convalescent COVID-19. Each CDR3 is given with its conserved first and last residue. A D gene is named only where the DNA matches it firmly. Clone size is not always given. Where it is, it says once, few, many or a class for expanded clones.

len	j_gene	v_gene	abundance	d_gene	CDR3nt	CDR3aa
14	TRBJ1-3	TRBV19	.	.	TGTGCCAGTAGTTTGGGAGGCTCTGGAAACACCATATATTTT	CASSLGGSGNTIYF
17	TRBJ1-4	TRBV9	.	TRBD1	TGTGCCAGCAGCGCGTCGGCAACAGGGGCGTATCGAGAAAAACTGTTTTTT	CASSASATGAYREKLFF
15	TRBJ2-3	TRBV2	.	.	TGTGCCAGTATAACAGCGGGTCCTAGCACAGATACGCAGTATTTT	CASITAGPSTDTQYF
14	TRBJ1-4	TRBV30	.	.	TGTGCCTGGGAAGCAGGGTGGGAAAGCGAAAAACTGTTTTTT	CAWEAGWESEKLFF
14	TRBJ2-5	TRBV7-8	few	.	TGTGCCAGCAGCTTAGGCCCCCGGTTGGAGACCCAGTACTTC	CASSLGPRLETQYF
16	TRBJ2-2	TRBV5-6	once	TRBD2	TGTGCCAGCAGGCGGAGGAGCGGGGGGATAGCCGGGGAGCTGTTTTTT	CASRRRSGGIAGELFF
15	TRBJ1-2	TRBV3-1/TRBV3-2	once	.	TGTGCCAGCAGCAGGGGGGGGATTGTGAGCTATGGCTACACCTTC	CASSRGGIVSYGYTF
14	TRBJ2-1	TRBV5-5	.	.	TGTGCCAGCAGCCAGGGACAAACCTACAATGAGCAGTTCTTC	CASSQGQTYNEQFF
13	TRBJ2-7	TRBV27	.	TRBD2	TGTGCCAGCAGTGGAACTAGCGGCTACGAGCAGTACTTC	CASSGTSGYEQYF
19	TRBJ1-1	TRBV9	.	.	TGTGCCAGCAGCCCCCCCCCGGTCGGGGTACTGGGCGCAGGCACTGAAGCTTTCTTT	CASSPPPVGVLGAGTEAFF